These 25 T cell receptor beta chains came from one sample sequenced in a study of cytomegalovirus exposure and HLA in healthy donors. Amplification used 60 Vbeta primers and 13 Jbeta primers. TCRdb's table, derived via immunoSEQ multiplex PCR, lists solely in-frame clones and lacks some. Counted here are approximately 200,000 clones, around 85% occurring once; the ten biggest clones make up 1% to 1.5%. Sequenced sample: PBMCs. The receptors come from a human donor in good health.

This chain uses TRBV6-1 with TRBJ2-7; TRBD1 is a possible D gene (6 bases). The CDR3 contains 15 residues. Trimming left V 3 bases short and J 1 base short, with 13 bases between. Germline CDR1 is MNHNS and CDR2 is SASEGT. The CDR3 DNA is TGTGCCAGCAGTGAGCAATTACAGGGATCCTACGAGCAGTACTTC. It specifies CASSEQLQGSYEQYF.

This chain's CDR3 is CASSPRTGVFNEQYF. The CDR3, as DNA: TGTGCCAGCAGCCCCCGAACGGGAGTCTTCAACGAGCAGTACTTC. The chain has TRBV7-9 and TRBJ2-5, with a possible D match to TRBD2 (6 bases). With the DNA end fitting TRBJ2-7 better, the J assignment may be wrong. This CDR3 spans 15 amino acids. The germline V gene has CDR1 SEHNR and CDR2 FQNEAQ (reference sequence).

The chain carries TRBV7-9 and TRBJ2-3; possible D gene TRBD1, 6 bases. In germline, CDR1 is SEHNR, CDR2 FQNEAQ (reference sequence). This CDR3 has 14 residues. V lost 5 bases to trimming and J lost 0 bases, with 9 bases between them. The CDR3: CASSAGQSTDTQYF. In DNA form, the CDR3 reads TGTGCCAGCAGCGCTGGACAGAGCACAGATACGCAGTATTTT.

CDR3 DNA: TGTGCCACTCGGACAGGGAATAACAATGAGCAGTTCTTC. Its protein product is CATRTGNNNEQFF. The V call is TRBV6-4, the J call TRBJ2-1, with TRBD1 matching 8 bases. From germline, CDR1 is MRHNA and CDR2 SNTAGT. The CDR3 has 13 amino acids. Trimming cost V 10 bases and J 5 bases; bases outside gene matches: 7.

The V gene is TRBV19, the J gene TRBJ2-1; D remains unclear. Trimming stripped 2 bases from V and 7 bases from J, with 9 bases between. The germline V gene encodes CDR1 LNHDA and CDR2 SQIVND (reference sequence). The CDR3 covers 13 residues. Written as DNA, the CDR3 is TGTGCCAGTAGTATAACCCTTAGTAATGAGCAGTTCTTC. Protein sequence: CASSITLSNEQFF.

J is TRBJ2-1 and V is TRBV2; D may be TRBD1 (5 bases). There are 17 residues in the CDR3. Deletions cut 2 bases from V and 2 bases from J, with 16 bases between. CDR1 is SNHLY and CDR2 is FYNNEI in the germline V gene. CDR3 sequence (DNA): TGTGCCAGCAGTGAACGGGCAGGGTGGTCCACCTACAATGAGCAGTTCTTC. Translated: CASSERAGWSTYNEQFF.

The chain employs TRBV29-1 and TRBJ1-1, with 7 bases fitting TRBD1. Germline V lookup: CDR1 SQVTM, CDR2 ANQGSEA. V shed 7 bases and J 0 bases; nucleotides not matched to a gene: 11. The CDR3 consists of 15 residues. The CDR3 DNA sequence: TGCAGCGCTCCAATAACCGGGACAGTGAACACTGAAGCTTTCTTT. Translating it yields CSAPITGTVNTEAFF.

J is TRBJ2-7 and V is TRBV18; D remains ambiguous. The V end was cut by 3 bases, the J end by 0 bases, with 15 bases between. Germline values: CDR1 KGHSH, CDR2 LQKENI. This CDR3 contains 16 residues. CDR3 amino acids: CASSPFKTPSSYEQYF. The CDR3 coding sequence is TGTGCCAGCTCACCCTTCAAGACGCCTAGCTCCTACGAGCAGTACTTC.

The chain joins TRBV7-9 to TRBJ2-2; D ambiguous. The length of the CDR3 is 13 residues. Germline V CDR1 and CDR2: SEHNR, FQNEAQ (reference sequence). V lost 5 bases and J 6 bases, leaving 10 bases between the germline ends. CDR3 coding DNA: TGTGCCAGCAGCCTAATTATGGCCGGGGAGCTGTTTTTT. Translating it yields CASSLIMAGELFF.

The J gene is TRBJ2-7, the V gene TRBV11-1; 9 positions agree with TRBD1. In germline, CDR1 is SGHAT, CDR2 FQDESV (reference sequence). The V segment lost 7 bases and the J segment 2 bases; nucleotides outside the gene matches: 6. The CDR3 sequence is 14 residues long. The CDR3 nucleotides read TGTGCCAGCAATCCGGGACAGGGCACCTACGAGCAGTACTTC. It is translated as CASNPGQGTYEQYF. The variable domain in full, completed from reference TRBV11-1 and TRBJ2-7, reads EAEVAQSPRYKITEKSQAVAFWCDPISGHATLYWYRQILGQGPELLVQFQDESVVDDSQLPKDRFSAERLKGVDSTLKIQPAELGDSAMYLCASNPGQGTYEQYFGPGTRLTVT.

The chain is built from TRBV19 and TRBJ1-4; maybe TRBD1 (5 bases). Trimming pared 3 bases from V and 8 bases from J, leaving 16 bases between. This CDR3 region has 15 residues. Looked up from germline, CDR1 is LNHDA and CDR2 is SQIVND (reference sequence). The CDR3 DNA sequence: TGTGCCAGTAGTATCAGCGAACATCGGACAGAAAAACTGTTTTTT. Its protein product is CASSISEHRTEKLFF.

The chain carries TRBV27 and TRBJ1-2, with 10 bases fitting TRBD1. The CDR3 sequence is 15 residues long. V shed 6 bases and J 3 bases; nucleotides not matched to a gene: 7. Germline V CDR1 and CDR2: MNHEY, SMNVEV (reference sequence). CDR3 DNA sequence: TGTGCCAGCAGCCAAACCGGGACAGGGGACTATGGCTACACCTTC. Protein product: CASSQTGTGDYGYTF.

J is TRBJ1-6 and V is TRBV6-1, with a possible D match to TRBD1 (5 bases). From germline, CDR1 is MNHNS and CDR2 SASEGT. V lost 2 bases and J 11 bases, leaving 10 bases between the germline ends. The CDR3 covers 13 residues. Written as DNA, the CDR3 is TGTGCCAGCAGTGAAAGGGGTACGCCACCCCTCCACTTT. It encodes CASSERGTPPLHF.

The V call is TRBV9, the J call TRBJ2-3; D call uncertain. Per the germline V gene, CDR1 is SGDLS and CDR2 is YYNGEE. Trimming took 0 bases from V and 2 from J, leaving 4 bases between them. The CDR3 consists of 13 residues. CDR3 sequence: CASSVDYTDTQYF. The CDR3, as DNA: TGTGCCAGCAGCGTAGATTACACAGATACGCAGTATTTT.

CDR3 protein: CASSQERMRVNTGELFF. CDR3 sequence (DNA): TGCGCCAGCAGCCAAGAAAGGATGCGGGTGAACACCGGGGAGCTGTTTTTT. The rearrangement links TRBV4-1 to TRBJ2-2; D perhaps matches TRBD2 (5 bases). The CDR3 has 17 residues. V gave up 0 bases and J gave up 1 base, with 12 bases separating them. Germline V gene lookup returns CDR1 MGHRA and CDR2 YSYEKL.

The V gene is TRBV15, the J gene TRBJ2-7, with 8 nucleotides matching TRBD2. The CDR3 covers 14 residues. Germline CDR1 is LNHNV and CDR2 is YYDKDF (reference sequence). The ends lost 5 bases at V and 2 bases at J; junction bases unmatched: 5. This CDR3 reads CATSLAGGPYEQYF. As DNA, the CDR3 is TGTGCCACCAGCTTGGCGGGAGGACCCTACGAGCAGTACTTC.

V and J are TRBV15 and TRBJ2-1; possibly TRBD2 for D (6 bases). Trimming shortened V by 3 bases and J by 5 bases, and 11 bases separated the two germline ends. This CDR3 is 14 amino acids long. Per germline, CDR1 LNHNV and CDR2 YYDKDF (reference sequence). Written as DNA, the CDR3 is TGTGCCACCAGCAGCGGACTACTTCACAATGAGCAGTTCTTC. This encodes CATSSGLLHNEQFF. Full variable domain (rest looked up from reference TRBV15 and TRBJ2-1): DAMVIQNPRYQVTQFGKPVTLSCSQTLNHNVMYWYQQKSSQAPKLLFHYYDKDFNNEADTPDNFQSRRPNTSFCFLDIRSPGLGDTAMYLCATSSGLLHNEQFFGPGTRLTVL.

The J gene is TRBJ2-7, the V gene TRBV5-1; possible D gene TRBD1, 5 bases. Germline V lookup: CDR1 SGHRS, CDR2 YFSETQ. Trimming shortened V by 0 bases and J by 4 bases, and 14 bases separated the two germline ends. The CDR3 sequence is 15 residues long. In nucleotides, the CDR3 is TGCGCCAGCAGCTTGGCAGGGTCGGTTGCATACGAGCAGTACTTC. This sequence encodes CASSLAGSVAYEQYF.

The chain carries TRBV7-3 and TRBJ2-1, with TRBD2 identical over 11 bases. With 2 bases clipped from V and 9 bases from J, the junction kept 6 bases outside the gene matches. The CDR3 is 15 amino acids. Germline assignment: CDR1 SGHTA and CDR2 FQGTGA. CDR3 nucleotides: TGTGCCAGCAGCTTAGGGCTAGCGGGAGGAGGTGAGCAGTTCTTC. Protein product: CASSLGLAGGGEQFF.

The sample holds one count of this clone. V usage is TRBV7-3 and J usage is TRBJ2-5; TRBD1 matches at 7 bases. CDR3 length: 13 amino acids. Germline CDR1 and CDR2: SGHTA and FQGTGA. J gave up 5 bases and V 5 bases, and 5 bases lay outside the gene matches. CDR3 sequence (DNA): TGTGCCAGCAGCCCTACAGGGGCGGAGACCCAGTACTTC. Protein sequence: CASSPTGAETQYF.

The CDR3 coding sequence is TGTGCCAGCAGCTTATCGGCAGCGTGGGTTATAGGTGGGGCCAACGTCCTGACTTTC. Amino acid sequence: CASSLSAAWVIGGANVLTF. This sequence joins TRBV7-8 and TRBJ2-6; D gene uncertain. The germline V gene encodes CDR1 SGHVS and CDR2 FQNEAQ. The CDR3 has 19 amino acids. Between the trimmed V and J ends, which lost 2 bases and 3 bases, there was a span of 20 bases.

The J gene is TRBJ2-7, the V gene TRBV29-1; D remains unclear. This CDR3 is built from 13 residues. V lost 4 bases to trimming and J lost 2 bases, with 12 bases between them. Germline assignment: CDR1 SQVTM and CDR2 ANQGSEA. The CDR3 coding sequence is TGCAGCGTTGGGTTGGGCCCAACCTACGAGCAGTACTTC. Its translation is CSVGLGPTYEQYF.

This clone was seen a single time. This chain connects TRBV4-3 to TRBJ2-3; 8 nucleotides line up with TRBD1. The CDR3 sequence is 15 residues long. V lost 1 base and J lost 5; bases outside the gene matches: 5. Germline V gene data show CDR1 as LGHNA and CDR2 as YSLEER. As DNA, the CDR3 is TGCGCCAGCAGCCAAGGGTCAGGGGGCCTAGATACGCAGTATTTT. Translated: CASSQGSGGLDTQYF.

V and J are TRBV30 and TRBJ2-2, with D possibly matching TRBD1 (5 bases). In germline, CDR1 is GTSNPN, CDR2 SVGIG (reference sequence). The CDR3 is made up of 16 amino acids. Trimming stripped 3 bases from V and 1 base from J, with 15 bases between. CDR3 coding DNA: TGTGCCTGGAGACCTGACAGTTCGAAGAACACCGGGGAGCTGTTTTTT. Translating gives CAWRPDSSKNTGELFF.

The chain carries TRBV7-9 and TRBJ2-2, with D possibly matching TRBD2 (6 bases). Germline V gene data show CDR1 as SEHNR and CDR2 as FQNEAQ (reference sequence). The V end lost 5 bases, the J end lost 6 bases, and 16 bases lay between the germline ends. The CDR3 spans 15 residues. The CDR3 reads CASSPGNGGAGELFF. CDR3 coding DNA: TGTGCCAGCAGCCCCGGGAACGGCGGGGCCGGGGAGCTGTTTTTT.